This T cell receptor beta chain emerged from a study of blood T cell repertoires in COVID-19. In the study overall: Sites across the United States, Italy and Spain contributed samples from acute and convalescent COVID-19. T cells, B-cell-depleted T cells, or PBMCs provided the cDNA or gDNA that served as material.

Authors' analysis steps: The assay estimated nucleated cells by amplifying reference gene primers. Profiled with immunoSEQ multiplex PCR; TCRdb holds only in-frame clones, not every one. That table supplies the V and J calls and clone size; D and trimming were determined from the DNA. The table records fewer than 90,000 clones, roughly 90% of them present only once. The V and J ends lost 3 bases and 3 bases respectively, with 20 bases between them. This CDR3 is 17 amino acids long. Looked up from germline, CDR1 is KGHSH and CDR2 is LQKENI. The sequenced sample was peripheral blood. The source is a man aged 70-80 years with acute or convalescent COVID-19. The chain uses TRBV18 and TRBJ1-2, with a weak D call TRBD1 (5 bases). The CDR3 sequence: CASSPLRTPDPDYGYTF. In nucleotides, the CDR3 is TGTGCCAGCTCACCTCTTAGGACACCCGACCCCGACTATGGCTACACCTTC.